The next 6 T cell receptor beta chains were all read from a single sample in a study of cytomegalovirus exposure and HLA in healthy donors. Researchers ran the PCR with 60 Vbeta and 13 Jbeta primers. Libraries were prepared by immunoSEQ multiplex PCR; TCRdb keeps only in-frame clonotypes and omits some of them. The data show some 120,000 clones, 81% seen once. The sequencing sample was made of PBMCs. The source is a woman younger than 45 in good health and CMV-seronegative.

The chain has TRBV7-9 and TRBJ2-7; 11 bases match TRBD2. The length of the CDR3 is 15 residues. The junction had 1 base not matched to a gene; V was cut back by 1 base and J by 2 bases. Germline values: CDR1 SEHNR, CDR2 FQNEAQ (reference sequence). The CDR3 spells CASSLGLAGPYEQYF. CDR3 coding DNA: TGTGCCAGCAGCTTAGGACTAGCGGGACCCTACGAGCAGTACTTC.

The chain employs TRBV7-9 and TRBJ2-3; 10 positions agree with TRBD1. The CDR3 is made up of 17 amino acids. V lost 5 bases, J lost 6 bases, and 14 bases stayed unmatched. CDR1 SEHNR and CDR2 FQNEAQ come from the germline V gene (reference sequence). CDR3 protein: CASSPPAGRQGADTQYF. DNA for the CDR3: TGTGCCAGCAGCCCCCCCGCCGGGAGACAGGGGGCGGATACGCAGTATTTT.

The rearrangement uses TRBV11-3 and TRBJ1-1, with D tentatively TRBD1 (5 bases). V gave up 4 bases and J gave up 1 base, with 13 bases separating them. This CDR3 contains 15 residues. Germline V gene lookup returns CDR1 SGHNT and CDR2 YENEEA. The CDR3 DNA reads TGTGCCAGCAGCTCCCGATGGGGGGAGAACACTGAAGCTTTCTTT. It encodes CASSSRWGENTEAFF.

CDR3 residues: CASSSRGLAGFGEQFF. CDR3 sequence (DNA): TGCGCCAGCAGCTCAAGGGGACTAGCGGGGTTTGGTGAGCAGTTCTTC. The chain joins TRBV4-1 to TRBJ2-1; 13 bases map to TRBD2. J gave up 9 bases and V 5 bases, and 10 bases lay outside the gene matches. The germline V gene encodes CDR1 MGHRA and CDR2 YSYEKL. This CDR3 has 16 amino acids.

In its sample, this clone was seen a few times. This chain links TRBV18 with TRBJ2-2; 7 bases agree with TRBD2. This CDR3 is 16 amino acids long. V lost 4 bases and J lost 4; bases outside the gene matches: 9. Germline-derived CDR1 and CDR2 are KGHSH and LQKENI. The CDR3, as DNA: TGTGCCAGCTCACAGGCAGCGGGGTCAGGCACCGGGGAGCTGTTTTTT. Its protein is CASSQAAGSGTGELFF.

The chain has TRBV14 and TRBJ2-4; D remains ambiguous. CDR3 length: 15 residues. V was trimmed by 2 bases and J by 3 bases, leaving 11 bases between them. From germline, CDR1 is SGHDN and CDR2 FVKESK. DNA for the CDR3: TGTGCCAGCAGCCAAAACAGCAGGATCAAAAACATTCAGTACTTC. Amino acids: CASSQNSRIKNIQYF. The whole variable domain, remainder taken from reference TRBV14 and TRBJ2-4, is EAGVTQFPSHSVIEKGQTVTLRCDPISGHDNLYWYRRVMGKEIKFLLHFVKESKQDESGMPNNRFLAERTGGTYSTLKVQPAELEDSGVYFCASSQNSRIKNIQYFGAGTRLSVL.